Presented here are 16 T cell receptor beta chains from one specimen sequenced in a study of blood T cells in healthy people across ages. Alongside a J-beta primer mix, a sample-barcoded 5' primer served in a second PCR lasting roughly 6 to 12 cycles. MiXCR was run by TCRdb on the 5' RACE reads, yielding one entry per CDR3 protein. The table records fewer than 650,000 distinct CDR3 sequences, about 27% of them present only once. The same sample was also studied in work on T cells of mothers and their children.

Sequencing was carried out using blood. The receptors were sampled from a boy aged 2 to 9 in good health.

This chain connects TRBV19 to TRBJ2-3, with a weak D call TRBD2 (6 bases). V lost 5 bases and J lost 6, with 12 bases in between. This CDR3 has 13 amino acids. Per the germline V gene, CDR1 is LNHDA and CDR2 is SQIVND (reference sequence). In DNA, the CDR3 is TGTGCCAGTAGTGGCGGGGCTGCGGATACGCAGTATTTT. Translation gives CASSGGAADTQYF.

CDR3 nucleotides: TGTGCCAGCAGCCGCCCCCCTCGTCCCGAGCAGTACTTC. Amino acids: CASSRPPRPEQYF. The gene calls are TRBV6-6 and TRBJ2-5; D not certain. The J call may be faulty, since TRBJ2-7 better matches the DNA end. This CDR3 is 13 amino acids long. Germline V lookup: CDR1 MNHNY, CDR2 SVGAGI (reference sequence).

Only a few counts were recorded for this clonotype. This chain uses TRBV7-2 with TRBJ2-7, with D possibly being TRBD1 (5 bases). The germline V gene encodes CDR1 SGHTA and CDR2 FQGNSA. V was cut by 3 bases and J by 0 bases, with 12 bases left in between. The CDR3 has 15 amino acids. The CDR3 loop reads CASSLVRGDSYEQYF. CDR3 in DNA: TGTGCCAGCAGCTTGGTTAGGGGCGACTCCTACGAGCAGTACTTC.

This clonotype was seen more than once but under ten times. The V call is TRBV7-7, the J call TRBJ2-2; D is ambiguous. The CDR3 has 14 residues. Germline CDR1 reads SSHAT; CDR2 reads FNYEAQ (reference sequence). The V end lost 1 base, the J end lost 4 bases, and 7 bases lay between the germline ends. The CDR3 DNA reads TGTGCCAGCAGCTTAGGGCTACCCACCGGGGAGCTGTTTTTT. Its protein is CASSLGLPTGELFF. Using reference TRBV7-7 and TRBJ2-2 for the parts outside the CDR3, the full variable domain is GAGVSQSPRYKVTKRGQDVTLRCDPISSHATLYWYQQALGQGPEFLTYFNYEAQPDKSGLPSDRFSAERPEGSISTLTIQRTEQRDSAMYRCASSLGLPTGELFFGEGSRLTVL.

This chain uses TRBV29-1 with TRBJ2-7, with a tentative D call TRBD1 (5 bases). Germline CDR1 SQVTM, CDR2 ANQGSEA. This CDR3 is 12 amino acids long. V was trimmed by 7 bases and J by 6 bases, leaving 16 bases between them. The DNA for the CDR3 is TGCAGCGCCGTAGCCAGGGTCTCCGAGCAGTACTTC. The encoded protein is CSAVARVSEQYF.

This sequence joins TRBV7-2 and TRBJ2-3, with a weak D call TRBD1 (5 bases). Looked up from germline, CDR1 is SGHTA and CDR2 is FQGNSA. V shed 7 bases and J shed 1 base, with 12 bases lying between them. The CDR3 runs to 14 residues. The CDR3 region has the DNA TGTGCCAGCAAACAGGACCGAGGCACAGATACGCAGTATTTT. Residues: CASKQDRGTDTQYF.

This clonotype is a singleton in its sample. The gene calls are TRBV4-3 and TRBJ2-4; D perhaps matches TRBD1 (5 bases). CDR3 size: 15 residues. Trimming left V 1 base short and J 0 bases short, with 7 bases between. Germline CDR1 reads LGHNA; CDR2 reads YSLEER. CDR3 in amino acids: CASSQGGGAKNIQYF. The CDR3 DNA is TGCGCCAGCAGCCAAGGGGGCGGAGCCAAAAACATTCAGTACTTC.

Concerning this clonotype: Sequence at one end of the junction differs from germline and may be a read error. The V call is TRBV7-2, the J call TRBJ2-7, with a tentative D call TRBD1 (6 bases). This CDR3 is 14 amino acids long. Germline V CDR1 and CDR2: SGHTA, FQGNSA. CDR3 DNA sequence: TGTGCCAGCAGCACAAACAGGGAGTCCTACGGGCAGTACTTC. As protein: CASSTNRESYGQYF.

The V gene is TRBV5-1, the J gene TRBJ1-4, with D unresolved. Looked up from germline, CDR1 is SGHRS and CDR2 is YFSETQ. The CDR3 sequence is 16 residues long. V gave up 0 bases and J gave up 0 bases, with 9 bases separating them. The CDR3 protein is CASSLDAGSTNEKLFF. In nucleotides, the CDR3 is TGCGCCAGCAGCTTGGACGCGGGATCAACTAATGAAAAACTGTTTTTT.

In this sample, this clonotype turned up many times. The V call is TRBV6-4, the J call TRBJ2-3, with 11 bases that match TRBD2. The CDR3 consists of 15 residues. Losses at the gene ends were 6 bases for V and 4 bases for J; bases not matched to a gene: 6. CDR1 and CDR2 from the germline V gene are MRHNA and SNTAGT. This CDR3 is CASSALAGESDTQYF. DNA of the CDR3: TGTGCCAGCAGCGCACTAGCGGGAGAGTCAGATACGCAGTATTTT.

V gene TRBV29-1 combines with J gene TRBJ1-2; D may be TRBD1 (5 bases). This CDR3 has 15 amino acids. From germline, CDR1 is SQVTM and CDR2 ANQGSEA. V lost 4 bases, J lost 8 bases, and 23 bases lay in between. The DNA for the CDR3 is TGCAGCGTTGTCCCCAGGAGGGCAGGGTTAAAGGGCTACACCTTC. This sequence encodes CSVVPRRAGLKGYTF.

The chain couples TRBV9 to TRBJ2-1, with 9 bases matching TRBD1. Germline V gives CDR1 SGDLS, CDR2 YYNGEE. Trimming at V came to 3 bases and at J to 3 bases, leaving 10 bases not matched to a gene. The CDR3 is 17 residues long. CDR3 sequence: CASSGRPGTGFYNEQFF. In DNA form, the CDR3 reads TGTGCCAGCAGCGGCAGACCCGGGACAGGGTTCTACAATGAGCAGTTCTTC. The full variable domain, completed using reference TRBV9 and TRBJ2-1, is DSGVTQTPKHLITATGQRVTLRCSPRSGDLSVYWYQQSLDQGLQFLIQYYNGEERAKGNILERFSAQQFPDLHSELNLSSLELGDSALYFCASSGRPGTGFYNEQFFGPGTRLTVL.

This sequence joins TRBV9 and TRBJ2-3; 11 bases line up with TRBD2. Germline CDR1 SGDLS, CDR2 YYNGEE. The trim removed 0 bases at V and 2 bases at J, leaving 2 bases unmatched. CDR3 size: 16 residues. This chain's CDR3 is CASSVEGLADTDTQYF. CDR3 sequence (DNA): TGTGCCAGCAGCGTAGAGGGACTAGCGGACACAGATACGCAGTATTTT. The variable domain in full, completed from reference TRBV9 and TRBJ2-3, reads DSGVTQTPKHLITATGQRVTLRCSPRSGDLSVYWYQQSLDQGLQFLIQYYNGEERAKGNILERFSAQQFPDLHSELNLSSLELGDSALYFCASSVEGLADTDTQYFGPGTRLTVL.

V is TRBV9 and J is TRBJ2-1; TRBD2 matches 10 bases. The better agreement between TRBJ2-5 and the DNA end casts doubt on the J call. CDR1 SGDLS and CDR2 YYNGEE come from the germline V gene. The CDR3 loop spans 15 amino acids. The CDR3 DNA sequence: TGTGCCAGCAGCGCTAGCGGGGGACGCGGAGAGACCCAGTACTTC. It translates to CASSASGGRGETQYF.

This clonotype was recorded at least ten times. The CDR3 spells CASSSPGQGYGRETQYF. The CDR3, as DNA: TGTGCCAGCAGTTCCCCGGGACAGGGGTACGGTCGTGAGACCCAGTACTTC. The chain is built from TRBV12-3 or TRBV12-4 and TRBJ2-5; 10 bases agree with TRBD1. The V gene end was trimmed by 4 bases and the J gene end by 5 bases; junction bases not matched to a gene: 13. The CDR3 has 17 amino acids.

This clonotype came up many times. The chain links TRBV10-3 to TRBJ2-5; 8 bases match TRBD2. CDR1 and CDR2 (germline): ENHRY, SYGVKD. V shed 5 bases, J shed 2 bases, and the junction held 7 bases outside the gene matches. CDR3 length: 15 residues. CDR3 residues: CAISPASGRQETQYF. For the CDR3, the DNA is TGTGCCATCAGTCCTGCTAGCGGGCGGCAAGAGACCCAGTACTTC.